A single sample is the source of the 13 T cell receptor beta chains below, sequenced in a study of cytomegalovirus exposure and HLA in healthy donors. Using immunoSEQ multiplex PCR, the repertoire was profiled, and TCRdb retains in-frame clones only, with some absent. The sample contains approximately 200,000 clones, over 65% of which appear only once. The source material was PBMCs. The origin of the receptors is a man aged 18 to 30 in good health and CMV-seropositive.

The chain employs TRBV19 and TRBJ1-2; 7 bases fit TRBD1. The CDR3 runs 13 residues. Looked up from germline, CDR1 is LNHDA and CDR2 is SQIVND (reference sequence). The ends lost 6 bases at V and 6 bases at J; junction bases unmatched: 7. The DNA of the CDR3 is TGTGCCAGTAGGGGAGACAGGGTTCATGGCTACACCTTC. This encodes CASRGDRVHGYTF.

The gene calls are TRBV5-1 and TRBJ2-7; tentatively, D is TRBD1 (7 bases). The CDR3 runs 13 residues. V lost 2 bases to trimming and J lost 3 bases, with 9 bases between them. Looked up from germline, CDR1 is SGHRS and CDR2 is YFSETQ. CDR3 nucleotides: TGCGCCAGCAGCTTCCAGGGGGGCTACGAGCAGTACTTC. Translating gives CASSFQGGYEQYF.

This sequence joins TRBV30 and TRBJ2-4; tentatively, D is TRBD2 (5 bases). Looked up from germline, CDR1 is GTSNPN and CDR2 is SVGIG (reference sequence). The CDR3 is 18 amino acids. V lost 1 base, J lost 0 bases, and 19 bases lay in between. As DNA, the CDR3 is TGTGCCTGGAGTGACCCCTTTTCGCGGGCCCTAGCCAAAAACATTCAGTACTTC. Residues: CAWSDPFSRALAKNIQYF.

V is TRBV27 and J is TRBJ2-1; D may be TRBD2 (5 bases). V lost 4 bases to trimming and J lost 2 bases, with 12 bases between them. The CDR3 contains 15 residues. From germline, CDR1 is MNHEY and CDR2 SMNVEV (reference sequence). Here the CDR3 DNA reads TGTGCCAGCAGTTCCAAGCGGTTTGCCTACAATGAGCAGTTCTTC. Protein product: CASSSKRFAYNEQFF.

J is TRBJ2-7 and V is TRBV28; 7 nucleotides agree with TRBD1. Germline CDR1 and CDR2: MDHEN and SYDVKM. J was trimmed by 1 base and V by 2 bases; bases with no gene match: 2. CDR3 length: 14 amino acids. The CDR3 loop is CASSLGGQSYEQYF. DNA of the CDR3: TGTGCCAGCAGTTTAGGGGGACAGTCCTACGAGCAGTACTTC.

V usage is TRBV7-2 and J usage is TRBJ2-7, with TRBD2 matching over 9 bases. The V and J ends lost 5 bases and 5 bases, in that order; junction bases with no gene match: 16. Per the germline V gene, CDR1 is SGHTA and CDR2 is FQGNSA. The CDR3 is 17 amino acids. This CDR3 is CASSPRLGAGGRDEQYF. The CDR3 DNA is TGTGCCAGCAGCCCTAGACTTGGAGCGGGAGGCCGGGACGAGCAGTACTTC.

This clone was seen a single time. CDR3 in DNA: TGTGCCAGCAGTTATGGACCTGGGAGATTGGCTTACGAGCAGTACTTC. Its translation is CASSYGPGRLAYEQYF. The chain has TRBV6-6 and TRBJ2-7; tentative D call: TRBD2 (5 bases). Trimming shortened V by 3 bases and J by 4 bases, and 19 bases separated the two germline ends. CDR3 size: 16 residues. CDR1 and CDR2 (germline): MNHNY, SVGAGI (reference sequence).

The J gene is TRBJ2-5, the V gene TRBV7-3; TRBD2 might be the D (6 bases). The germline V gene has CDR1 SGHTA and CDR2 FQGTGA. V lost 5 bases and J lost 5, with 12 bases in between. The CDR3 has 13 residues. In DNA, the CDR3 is TGTGCCAGCAGCCCCGGGACTGCGGAGACCCAGTACTTC. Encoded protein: CASSPGTAETQYF.

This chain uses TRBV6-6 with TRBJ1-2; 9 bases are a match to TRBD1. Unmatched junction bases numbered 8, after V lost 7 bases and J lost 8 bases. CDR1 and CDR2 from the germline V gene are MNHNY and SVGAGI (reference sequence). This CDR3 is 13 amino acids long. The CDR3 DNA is TGTGCCAGCACCACAGGGGGCTCCCGCGGCTACACCTTC. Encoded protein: CASTTGGSRGYTF.

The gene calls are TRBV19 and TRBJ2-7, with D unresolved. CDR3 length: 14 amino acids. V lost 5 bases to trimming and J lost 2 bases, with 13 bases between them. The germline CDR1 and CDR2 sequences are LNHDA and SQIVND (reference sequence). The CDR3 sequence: CASSSLTVTYEQYF. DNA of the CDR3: TGTGCCAGTAGTTCCCTCACAGTAACCTACGAGCAGTACTTC.

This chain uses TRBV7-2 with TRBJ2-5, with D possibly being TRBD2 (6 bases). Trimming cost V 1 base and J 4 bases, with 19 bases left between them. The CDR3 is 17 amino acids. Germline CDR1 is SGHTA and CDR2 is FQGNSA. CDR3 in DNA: TGTGCCAGCAGCTTAGACGGGACTCAAGTTGGGGTAGAGACCCAGTACTTC. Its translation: CASSLDGTQVGVETQYF.

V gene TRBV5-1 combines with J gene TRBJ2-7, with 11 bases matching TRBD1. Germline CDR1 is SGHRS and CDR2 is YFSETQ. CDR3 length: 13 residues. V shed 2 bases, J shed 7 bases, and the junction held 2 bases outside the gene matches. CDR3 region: CASSFGTGGEQYF. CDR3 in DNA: TGCGCCAGCAGCTTCGGGACAGGGGGGGAGCAGTACTTC.

This CDR3 reads CASSQDSGTGYYEQYF. The CDR3 DNA is TGCGCCAGCAGCCAAGATAGCGGGACAGGGTACTACGAGCAGTACTTC. This chain joins TRBV4-3 and TRBJ2-7; weak D call: TRBD1 (9 bases). Trimming pared 0 bases from V and 3 bases from J, leaving 15 bases between. Germline CDR1 LGHNA, CDR2 YSLEER. The CDR3 contains 16 residues.